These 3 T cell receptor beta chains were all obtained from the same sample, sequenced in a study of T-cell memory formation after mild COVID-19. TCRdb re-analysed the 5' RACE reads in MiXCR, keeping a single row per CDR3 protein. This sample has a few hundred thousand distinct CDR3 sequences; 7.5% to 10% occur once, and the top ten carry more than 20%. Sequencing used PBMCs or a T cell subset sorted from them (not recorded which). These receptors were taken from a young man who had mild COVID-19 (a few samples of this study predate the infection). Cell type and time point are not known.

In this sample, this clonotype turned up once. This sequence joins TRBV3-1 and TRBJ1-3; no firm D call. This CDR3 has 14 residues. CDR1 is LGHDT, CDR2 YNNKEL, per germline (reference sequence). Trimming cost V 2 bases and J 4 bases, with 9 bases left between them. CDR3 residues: CASSQYKDGNTIYF. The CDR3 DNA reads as TGTGCCAGCAGCCAATACAAGGACGGAAACACCATATATTTT.

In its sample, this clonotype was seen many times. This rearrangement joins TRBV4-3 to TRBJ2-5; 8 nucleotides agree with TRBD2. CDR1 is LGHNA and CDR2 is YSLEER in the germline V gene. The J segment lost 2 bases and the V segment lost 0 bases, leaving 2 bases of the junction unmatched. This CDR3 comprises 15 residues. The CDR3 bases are TGCGCCAGCAGCCAAGATCGGGGGGGTCAAGAGACCCAGTACTTC. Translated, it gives CASSQDRGGQETQYF.

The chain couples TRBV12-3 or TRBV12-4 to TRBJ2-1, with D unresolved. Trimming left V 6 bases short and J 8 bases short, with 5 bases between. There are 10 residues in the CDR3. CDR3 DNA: TGTGCCAGCAGCGACGATGAGCAGTTCTTC. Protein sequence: CASSDDEQFF.